A single T cell receptor (beta chain) is shown here with its context. No antigen is known for it. Trimming took off 7 bases at V and 4 bases at J, with 14 bases between the two ends. The CDR3 spans 14 residues. The germline V gene encodes CDR1 LNHDA and CDR2 SQIVND (reference sequence). Two oligonucleotides, mixed equimolar, formed the beta constant-region primer covering TRBC1 and TRBC2. The ligated cDNA underwent four PCR rounds using SP2 and nested alpha and beta constant-region primers. From the UMI-ligation and nested PCR reads, TCRdb called clonotypes with MiXCR, one entry per CDR3 protein. The sample includes 85,000 to 130,000 distinct CDR3 sequences, roughly 15% seen only once; the top ten take 2.5% to 3.5%. The sample is drawn from a study of naive and memory T cell subsets. General study findings and limits: A few larger clonotypes appeared in naive repertoires, especially CD8, possibly memory cells re-expressing CD45RA. RNA-based TCR counts may shift with T cell activation and differentiation.

Material: naive CD8+ T cells from blood. The rearrangement uses TRBV19 and TRBJ1-5; D is uncertain. The clonotype originates from a human donor in good health. CDR3 DNA: TGTGCCAGTACCACCATTGACACGAATCAGCCCCAGCATTTT. This sequence encodes CASTTIDTNQPQHF.